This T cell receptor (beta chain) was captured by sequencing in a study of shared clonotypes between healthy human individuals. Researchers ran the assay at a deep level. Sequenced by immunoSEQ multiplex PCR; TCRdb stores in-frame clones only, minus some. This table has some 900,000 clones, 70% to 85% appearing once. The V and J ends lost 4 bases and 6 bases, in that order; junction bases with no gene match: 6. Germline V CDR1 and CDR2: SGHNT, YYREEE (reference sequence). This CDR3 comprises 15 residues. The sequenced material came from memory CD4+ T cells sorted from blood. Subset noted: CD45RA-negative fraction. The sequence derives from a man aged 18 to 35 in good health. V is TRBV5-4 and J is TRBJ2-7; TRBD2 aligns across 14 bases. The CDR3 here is CASSRGTSGRGEQYF. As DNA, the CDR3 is TGTGCCAGCAGCCGGGGGACTAGCGGGAGAGGCGAGCAGTACTTC.